Listed below are T cell receptor beta chains from one sample, sequenced in a study of cytomegalovirus exposure and HLA in healthy donors. The repertoire was sequenced with immunoSEQ multiplex PCR; TCRdb's copy has only in-frame clones and lacks some. The sample holds around 150,000 clones, more than 75% seen once. The sample taken for sequencing was PBMCs. All receptors come from a woman aged 35 to 49 in good health and CMV-seronegative. Both conserved end residues are part of each CDR3. A D gene is named only where the DNA matches it firmly. A clone size is listed for some rows: how often the clone was seen (once, few, many), or a class if it is expanded.

-	TRBV6-4	TRBJ1-1	-	CTILNTEAFF	TGCACGATACTAAACACTGAAGCTTTCTTT
-	TRBV6-4	TRBJ1-6	-	CASSDGEYNSPLHF	TGTGCCAGCAGTGACGGGGAGTATAATTCACCCCTCCACTTT
-	TRBV25-1	TRBJ1-3	-	CASSANREVENTIYF	TGTGCCAGCAGTGCAAACAGGGAAGTAGAAAACACCATATATTTT
TRBD1	TRBV18	TRBJ1-6	-	CASSPPSGGYLEALHF	TGTGCCAGCTCACCACCGTCAGGGGGGTATCTTGAGGCCCTCCACTTT
-	TRBV28	TRBJ2-5	-	CASSVAGGETQYF	TGTGCCAGCAGCGTTGCGGGTGGGGAGACCCAGTACTTC
TRBD1	TRBV19	TRBJ2-1	-	CASRGVGQGSYNEQFF	TGTGCCAGTAGGGGGGTGGGACAGGGCTCCTACAATGAGCAGTTCTTC
TRBD2	TRBV19	TRBJ2-5	-	CASSIDVAGGPISSETQYF	TGTGCCAGTAGTATAGATGTAGCGGGGGGGCCTATATCGTCGGAGACCCAGTACTTC
-	TRBV5-1	TRBJ2-7	few	CASSLGTSRNQDYEQYF	TGCGCCAGCAGCTTGGGGACAAGTAGAAACCAGGACTACGAGCAGTACTTC
TRBD1	TRBV7-8	TRBJ2-5	-	CASSSDTGVGETQYF	TGTGCCAGCAGCTCCGATACAGGGGTGGGAGAGACCCAGTACTTC
-	TRBV6-5	TRBJ1-2	-	CASSLNPQGAYGYTF	TGTGCCAGCAGTCTAAACCCACAGGGCGCCTATGGCTACACCTTC
-	TRBV5-6	TRBJ1-5	-	CASSRSAGNQPQHF	TGTGCCAGCAGCCGCTCGGCGGGGAATCAGCCCCAGCATTTT
TRBD2	TRBV7-2	TRBJ2-1	-	CASSPSSGGESNEQFF	TGTGCCAGCAGCCCCAGTAGCGGGGGGGAATCAAATGAGCAGTTCTTC
TRBD2	TRBV11-2	TRBJ2-1	-	CASSPSGNSYNEQFF	TGTGCCAGCAGCCCTAGCGGGAACTCCTACAATGAGCAGTTCTTC
-	TRBV11-1	TRBJ2-7	-	CASSPSPYYEQYF	TGTGCCAGCAGCCCCTCGCCCTACTACGAGCAGTACTTC
TRBD1	TRBV6-5	TRBJ1-4	-	CASSYRGQINEKLFF	TGTGCCAGCAGTTACAGGGGACAGATTAATGAAAAACTGTTTTTT
-	TRBV7-8	TRBJ2-1	-	CASSPDSNNEQFF	TGTGCCAGCAGCCCGGACAGTAATAATGAGCAGTTCTTC
TRBD2	TRBV27	TRBJ2-2	-	CASSLDSGSTGELFF	TGTGCCAGCAGTTTGGACAGCGGGAGCACCGGGGAGCTGTTTTTT
-	TRBV7-2	TRBJ1-1	-	CASSLGGAEAFF	TGTGCCAGCAGCTTAGGGGGCGCTGAAGCTTTCTTT
TRBD1	TRBV28	TRBJ1-5	-	CASTFTAGQGALLSNQPQHF	TGTGCCAGCACCTTTACGGCGGGACAGGGGGCTCTTCTTAGCAATCAGCCCCAGCATTTT
-	TRBV11-3	TRBJ1-6	-	CASRRGGTSPLHF	TGTGCCAGCAGGAGGGGAGGGACTTCACCCCTCCACTTT
TRBD2	TRBV6-1	TRBJ2-7	-	CASSYSGRVYEQYF	TGTGCCAGCAGTTATAGCGGGAGGGTCTACGAGCAGTACTTC
-	TRBV5-1	TRBJ2-1	-	CASSTPSGYNEQFF	TGCGCCAGCAGTACCCCCAGCGGCTACAATGAGCAGTTCTTC
TRBD1	TRBV7-7	TRBJ1-1	-	CASSLGQGTEAFF	TGTGCTAGCAGCTTGGGACAGGGCACTGAAGCTTTCTTT
-	TRBV28	TRBJ1-2	once	CASSLQGYGYTF	TGTGCCAGCAGTCTACAGGGCTATGGCTACACCTTC
-	TRBV29-1	TRBJ2-1	-	CSVLPGAGNEQFF	TGCAGCGTTCTTCCAGGGGCGGGCAATGAGCAGTTCTTC
TRBD1	TRBV10-3	TRBJ1-2	-	CAISEGGQGGYGYTF	TGTGCCATCAGTGAGGGGGGACAGGGCGGGTATGGCTACACCTTC
-	TRBV19	TRBJ2-7	-	CASSLRDGEYEQYF	TGTGCCAGTAGTTTGCGGGACGGAGAATACGAGCAGTACTTC
-	TRBV10-3	TRBJ2-3	-	CAISESGQGITDTQYF	TGTGCCATCAGTGAGTCGGGTCAGGGGATCACAGATACGCAGTATTTT
TRBD1	TRBV7-2	TRBJ2-1	-	CASIKDRGRNEQFF	TGTGCCAGCATCAAGGACAGGGGGCGCAATGAGCAGTTCTTC
TRBD1	TRBV7-9	TRBJ1-2	-	CASSSGQVYGYTF	TGTGCCAGCAGTTCGGGACAGGTCTATGGCTACACCTTC
-	TRBV5-1	TRBJ2-7	few	CASSLVGEVGEQYF	TGCGCCAGCAGCTTGGTTGGGGAGGTTGGCGAGCAGTACTTC
-	TRBV5-4	TRBJ2-2	-	CASSEDTGELFF	TGTGCCAGCAGCGAGGACACCGGGGAGCTGTTTTTT
-	TRBV2	TRBJ2-1	-	CASSGPSGTGNEQFF	TGTGCCAGCAGTGGTCCTAGCGGGACAGGCAATGAGCAGTTCTTC
TRBD1	TRBV11-3	TRBJ2-2	-	CASSSFGTAAGELFF	TGTGCCAGCAGTTCCTTTGGGACAGCGGCCGGGGAGCTGTTTTTT
-	TRBV7-7	TRBJ2-2	once	CASSPLGSTGELFF	TGTGCTAGCAGCCCCCTGGGGAGCACCGGGGAGCTGTTTTTT
TRBD2	TRBV2	TRBJ2-5	-	CASSEATSGGALETQYF	TGTGCCAGCAGTGAAGCGACTAGCGGGGGGGCCCTTGAGACCCAGTACTTC
TRBD1	TRBV5-4	TRBJ1-5	once	CASSLDRDQPQHF	TGTGCCAGCAGCCTGGACAGGGACCAGCCCCAGCATTTT
-	TRBV7-3	TRBJ1-1	-	CASSFNWNTEAFF	TGTGCCAGCAGCTTCAACTGGAACACTGAAGCTTTCTTT
TRBD2	TRBV7-8	TRBJ2-5	-	CASSLAVGGFGETQYF	TGTGCCAGCAGCTTAGCGGTGGGGGGGTTCGGAGAGACCCAGTACTTC
TRBD2	TRBV11-2	TRBJ2-1	few	CASSLTSGRGYEQFF	TGTGCCAGCAGCTTGACTAGCGGGAGAGGCTATGAGCAGTTCTTC
-	TRBV6-6	TRBJ2-7	few	CASSNRAPFWEQYF	TGTGCCAGCAGTAATCGAGCCCCATTTTGGGAGCAGTACTTC
-	TRBV4-1	TRBJ1-5	few	CASSQGVSGQPQHF	TGCGCCAGCAGCCAAGGAGTGTCGGGGCAGCCCCAGCATTTT
TRBD1	TRBV2	TRBJ2-5	-	CASRVTGARETQYF	TGTGCCAGCAGAGTGACAGGGGCCAGGGAGACCCAGTACTTC
TRBD2	TRBV29-1	TRBJ2-5	few	CSVTLAGEETQYF	TGCAGCGTTACCCTAGCGGGAGAAGAGACCCAGTACTTC
-	TRBV15	TRBJ1-4	once	CATTATNEKLFF	TGTGCCACCACTGCAACTAATGAAAAACTGTTTTTT
-	TRBV21-1	TRBJ2-1	-	CASVLTGRGGNEQFF	TGTGCCAGCGTTCTCACGGGGAGGGGAGGCAATGAGCAGTTCTTC
-	TRBV7-3	TRBJ2-7	-	CASSLNVRGEQYF	TGTGCCAGCAGCTTAAACGTTCGGGGCGAGCAGTACTTC
TRBD1	TRBV7-6	TRBJ2-3	-	CASSPSRGTGYTLNTQYF	TGTGCCAGCAGCCCTTCCCGCGGGACAGGGTACACTTTGAATACGCAGTATTTT
TRBD2	TRBV11-2	TRBJ2-2	-	CASSALAGGLDTGELFF	TGTGCCAGCAGCGCTCTAGCGGGGGGGCTGGACACCGGGGAGCTGTTTTTT
-	TRBV10-2	TRBJ1-5	once	CASSEGQVPNQPQHF	TGCGCCAGCAGTGAGGGCCAGGTTCCCAATCAGCCCCAGCATTTT
-	TRBV2	TRBJ2-4	-	CAPRRGLELAKNIQYF	TGTGCCCCCCGGAGGGGACTCGAGCTAGCCAAAAACATTCAGTACTTC
-	TRBV5-4	TRBJ2-5	-	CASSLGAREQYF	TGTGCCAGCAGCTTGGGGGCTCGGGAGCAGTACTTC
TRBD2	TRBV2	TRBJ2-3	-	CASSKRGGSSTDTQYF	TGTGCCAGCAGTAAGCGGGGGGGGTCAAGCACAGATACGCAGTATTTT
TRBD1	TRBV6-1	TRBJ1-5	few	CASSEERTGYQPQHF	TGTGCCAGCAGTGAAGAGAGGACAGGGTATCAGCCCCAGCATTTT
-	TRBV7-8	TRBJ2-3	-	CASSLGGHGADTQYF	TGTGCCAGCAGCTTAGGGGGCCATGGCGCAGATACGCAGTATTTT